The present T cell receptor (beta chain) was sequenced within a study of molecular identifiers for immune sequencing clone quantification. V lost 4 bases and J 0 bases, leaving 11 bases between the germline ends. In germline, CDR1 is SGHDN, CDR2 FVKESK. There are 15 residues in the CDR3. TCRdb analysed the PCR reads with MiXCR anew, one entry per CDR3 protein. The sample records 300,000 to 350,000 distinct CDR3 sequences, roughly 23% being singletons. Remarks on this clonotype: Since a much larger clone is just one base distant, this may be a read error. The conserved final phenylalanine or tryptophan is absent from the CDR3, which likely points to a read error.

The sample taken for sequencing was naive CD8+ T cells from blood, with Jurkat cell RNA spiked in. Sample subset: FACS-sorted CD8+CD4-CCR7+CD45RA+ naive T cells. V is TRBV14 and J is TRBJ2-3, with D perhaps matching TRBD1 (6 bases). This sequence originates from a human donor in good health. Some libraries in this study had Jurkat cell RNA spiked in. The CDR3 spells CASSPWTVSTDTQYL. The DNA of the CDR3 is TGTGCCAGCAGCCCCTGGACAGTTAGCACAGATACGCAGTATCTT.